This T cell receptor beta chain comes out of a study of blood T cell repertoires in COVID-19 (dated by TCRdb to 2018 to 2020). A note on the overall study: Samples from collaborators originated in the United States, Italy and Spain and spanned both the acute and convalescent phases of COVID-19. The material from the prospective study consisted of cDNA or gDNA derived from T cells, B-cell-depleted T cells, or PBMCs. Deeply sampled blood TCRbeta repertoires from subjects exposed to, actively infected with, or recovered from COVID-19 were included in the dataset. The repertoires were released in a freely available public database intended as a resource for research on the immune response to SARS-CoV-2. The samples were drawn from two sources: the first 160 participants of the ongoing ImmuneRACE study, and 950 to 1,500 subjects contributed by 6 global collaborators. A de-identified subject ID, COVID-19 status, age in years and sex were almost always included in the sample metadata. Where HLA class I and class II types were available, the types were taken from metadata supplied by the sample provider, not from assay-based typing.

The immunoSEQ Assay, a bias-controlled multiplex PCR, was used to amplify TCRbeta CDR3 regions from genomic DNA. The study's own analysis went as follows. The number of nucleated cells in each sample was estimated by amplification of reference gene primers within the assay. To quantify the absolute abundance of each unique TCRbeta CDR3 rearrangement, sequence reads were collapsed and filtered. Productive Simpson clonality was computed per sample as the square root of Simpson's diversity index over productive rearrangements. Drawn from immuneACCESS, this table holds only the in-frame rearrangements with V and J called that TCRdb kept. Clones are partly lost; checked studies trace under half to an unresolved V gene and leave the rest unexplained. V, J and clone size are those of that table, while D and trimming were read from the DNA. The sample table contains about 300,000 clones; only one count was recorded for approximately 90% of them. Together, the top ten hold about 4.6% of the sample.

Whole blood was collected in K2EDTA tubes by collaborating institutions according to the institutions' own protocols. Collaborator samples were shipped for TCRbeta analysis as frozen whole blood, isolated PBMCs, or DNA extracted from either sample type. Concerning this clone: There is no known antigen for this receptor. The sample holds no much larger clone one base away, and base qualities are not on file.

V and J are truncated by 3 bases and 5 bases respectively, leaving an intervening sequence of 11 bases. The CDR3 covers 13 residues, taking in both the cysteine and the phenylalanine. Only the CDR3 DNA stays, 39 bases, in frame from base 1. CDR1 MNHEY and CDR2 SVGEGT are derived from the germline V gene. The investigation overall reported the following: Clinical and demographic metadata were provided uncurated, with the amount varying by source and participant.

The chain employs TRBV6-2 or TRBV6-3 and TRBJ2-7, with a tentative D gene TRBD1 over 5 matching bases. The TCR was taken from a man in his forties with acute or convalescent COVID-19. Material for sequencing was peripheral blood. CDR3 reads: CASSYKGVDEQYF. The nucleotides read TGTGCCAGCAGTTATAAAGGGGTCGACGAGCAGTACTTC.